The 24 T cell receptor beta chains below were found in one sample sequenced in a study of early T cells in non-severe SARS-CoV-2 infection. TCRdb re-called the 5' RACE reads with MiXCR, one entry per CDR3 protein. The sample includes about 66,000 distinct CDR3 sequences, around 9% of them seen just once. The sequenced material came from whole blood. The source is an adult who was a healthcare worker with PCR-confirmed SARS-CoV-2 infection or an uninfected control (not recorded which).

This clonotype was seen only a few times. The genes are TRBV9 and TRBJ2-7, with D maybe TRBD1 (6 bases). V dropped 7 bases and J dropped 3 bases, with 17 bases sitting between them. Looked up from germline, CDR1 is SGDLS and CDR2 is YYNGEE. The CDR3 has 14 residues. CDR3 DNA sequence: TGTGCCAGCTCCCCGGGCCTAGGGGGCTACGAGCAGTACTTC. Encoded protein: CASSPGLGGYEQYF.

This clonotype was detected a few times. This chain joins TRBV18 and TRBJ1-1, with D hard to call. From germline, CDR1 is KGHSH and CDR2 LQKENI. This CDR3 comprises 13 residues. The germline V and J ends were trimmed by 6 bases and 11 bases, with 19 bases remaining between them. The CDR3 DNA sequence: TGTGCCAGCTCTCCTTATCACCGGATGGATGCTTTCTTT. Its protein product is CASSPYHRMDAFF.

This clonotype appeared many times. The rearrangement joins TRBV29-1 to TRBJ1-1; possible D gene TRBD1, 6 bases. The CDR3 extends over 15 amino acids. V lost 7 bases, J lost 5 bases, and 23 bases lay in between. The germline V gene has CDR1 SQVTM and CDR2 ANQGSEA. The CDR3 DNA follows: TGCAGCGCCCCCGGTGGGGGGGGCGCAGGGACTGAAGCTTTCTTT. Translating gives CSAPGGGGAGTEAFF.

The genes are TRBV10-3 and TRBJ2-7; 9 bases map to TRBD2. CDR3 size: 15 residues. The germline gives CDR1 ENHRY, CDR2 SYGVKD. Trimming took 2 bases from V and 2 from J; bases not matched to a gene: 4. This chain's CDR3 is CAISEGVAGAYEQYF. CDR3 in DNA: TGTGCCATCAGTGAGGGGGTAGCGGGGGCCTACGAGCAGTACTTC.

This clonotype was recorded a few times. This chain links TRBV20-1 with TRBJ2-7; 10 bases are a match to TRBD2. The V gene end was trimmed by 6 bases and the J gene end by 6 bases; junction bases not matched to a gene: 8. CDR1 and CDR2 from the germline V gene are DFQATT and SNEGSKA (reference sequence). The CDR3 is made up of 13 amino acids. This chain's CDR3 is CSARAGGPSEQYF. CDR3 DNA sequence: TGCAGTGCCCGAGCGGGAGGGCCCAGCGAGCAGTACTTC.

This clonotype was detected only a few times. The V gene is TRBV7-2, the J gene TRBJ2-7; 12 nucleotides match TRBD2. Germline CDR1 is SGHTA and CDR2 is FQGNSA. V gave up 0 bases and J gave up 7 bases; unmatched junction bases: 7. The CDR3 runs 16 residues. CDR3 bases: TGTGCCAGCAGCTTAGCTCCGACTAGCGGGAGTAGGGAGCAGTACTTC. This codes for CASSLAPTSGSREQYF.

In its sample, this clonotype was seen many times. The rearrangement uses TRBV28 and TRBJ2-3, with 7 bases lining up with TRBD2. The CDR3 loop spans 15 amino acids. Germline CDR1 MDHEN, CDR2 SYDVKM. V gave up 2 bases and J gave up 5 bases; unmatched junction bases: 7. The CDR3 reads CASSLAAGEVDTQYF. The CDR3 region has the DNA TGTGCCAGCAGTTTAGCCGCGGGAGAGGTAGATACGCAGTATTTT.

This rearrangement joins TRBV20-1 to TRBJ2-5; 8 bases are a match to TRBD2. Germline-derived CDR1 and CDR2 are DFQATT and SNEGSKA (reference sequence). This CDR3 spans 16 amino acids. The junction had 13 bases not matched to a gene; V was cut back by 3 bases and J by 4 bases. The CDR3: CSARGLGGLSGETQYF. CDR3 in DNA: TGCAGTGCTAGGGGACTAGGAGGCCTCTCTGGAGAGACCCAGTACTTC.

This clonotype was counted between two and nine times. The rearrangement links TRBV4-2 to TRBJ2-7, with D possibly matching TRBD2 (6 bases). The CDR3 is 16 residues long. CDR1 and CDR2 (germline): LGHNA, YNFKEQ. Trimming took 1 base from V and 2 from J, leaving 15 bases between them. The CDR3 sequence: CASSQGAGQSPYEQYF. The CDR3 nucleotides read TGTGCCAGCAGCCAAGGCGCGGGGCAGTCCCCCTACGAGCAGTACTTC.

This clonotype has only a few counts. The gene calls are TRBV4-1 and TRBJ2-2, with TRBD2 matching over 11 bases. The V and J ends lost 1 base and 5 bases, in that order; junction bases with no gene match: 6. CDR3 length: 17 residues. From germline, CDR1 is MGHRA and CDR2 YSYEKL. CDR3 sequence reads: CASSQALAGAPTGELFF. CDR3 sequence (DNA): TGCGCCAGCAGCCAAGCACTAGCGGGAGCCCCTACCGGGGAGCTGTTTTTT.

This clonotype was counted at least ten times. The genes are TRBV20-1 and TRBJ2-2; no definite D call. CDR3 length: 13 amino acids. CDR1 DFQATT and CDR2 SNEGSKA come from the germline V gene (reference sequence). V lost 3 bases, J lost 4 bases, and 9 bases lay in between. CDR3 protein: CSASWPSTGELFF. The CDR3 DNA reads as TGCAGTGCTAGTTGGCCGAGCACCGGGGAGCTGTTTTTT.

On this clonotype itself: Here the CDR3 omits its conserved ending phenylalanine or tryptophan, so a read error is the likely source. The chain recombines TRBV5-1 with TRBJ2-4; the match to TRBD1 covers 9 bases. V shed 4 bases, J shed 8 bases, and the junction held 10 bases outside the gene matches. This CDR3 has 15 amino acids. The germline V gene has CDR1 SGHRS and CDR2 YFSETQ. The CDR3 nucleotides read TGCGCCAGCAGCATGCGAGGACAGGGGAGGGACATTCAGTACTTG. Translating gives CASSMRGQGRDIQYL.

This clonotype is medium-sized within its sample. This sequence joins TRBV2 and TRBJ1-6; D is unresolved. Germline loops: CDR1 SNHLY, CDR2 FYNNEI. The CDR3 has 17 residues. With 1 base removed from V and 0 bases from J, the gap between germline ends came to 10 bases. CDR3 DNA sequence: TGTGCCAGCAGTGAAGTTCGCGGTAGCTCCTATAATTCACCCCTCCACTTT. Translated, it gives CASSEVRGSSYNSPLHF.

In this sample, this clonotype turned up many times. The chain carries TRBV7-8 and TRBJ1-5; D is unclear. Looked up from germline, CDR1 is SGHVS and CDR2 is FQNEAQ. The CDR3 spans 14 residues. V lost 1 base to trimming and J lost 3 bases, with 7 bases between them. As DNA, the CDR3 is TGTGCCAGCAGCTTAGGGAGGGTCAATCAGCCCCAGCATTTT. Translation gives CASSLGRVNQPQHF.

This clonotype was seen at least ten times. The rearrangement links TRBV5-4 to TRBJ2-3; 12 bases line up with TRBD2. Germline CDR1 SGHNT, CDR2 YYREEE (reference sequence). The CDR3 is 16 amino acids. V trimming: 5 bases; J trimming: 0 bases; junction bases outside the gene matches: 4. CDR3: CASREGLAGSTDTQYF. The CDR3 region has the DNA TGTGCCAGCAGGGAGGGACTAGCGGGTAGCACAGATACGCAGTATTTT.

For the CDR3, the DNA is TGCGCCAGCAGCACCCGGACAGGTCGCTCTGGAAACACCATATATTTT. Translating it yields CASSTRTGRSGNTIYF. The rearrangement joins TRBV5-1 to TRBJ1-3; 7 nucleotides match TRBD1. V shed 4 bases, J shed 0 bases, and the junction held 7 bases outside the gene matches. This CDR3 has 16 amino acids. Germline assignment: CDR1 SGHRS and CDR2 YFSETQ.

This rearrangement joins TRBV15 to TRBJ2-7; 7 bases match TRBD1. The CDR3 is made up of 15 amino acids. Germline CDR1 is LNHNV and CDR2 is YYDKDF (reference sequence). Trimming took 0 bases from V and 3 from J; bases not matched to a gene: 5. The CDR3 loop is CATSREGDRFYEQYF. In DNA form, the CDR3 reads TGTGCCACCAGCAGAGAGGGGGACAGATTCTACGAGCAGTACTTC.

In this sample, this clonotype turned up a few times. The V gene is TRBV9, the J gene TRBJ2-1; 12 bases are a match to TRBD2. The CDR3 length is 15 residues. Germline lookup yields CDR1 SGDLS and CDR2 YYNGEE. V shed 0 bases, J shed 9 bases, and the junction held 4 bases outside the gene matches. The CDR3 loop is CASSVASGRVGEQFF. The CDR3 coding sequence is TGTGCCAGCAGCGTAGCTAGCGGGAGGGTTGGTGAGCAGTTCTTC.

The rearrangement uses TRBV5-6 and TRBJ2-7; TRBD2 might be the D (5 bases). This CDR3 is built from 20 residues. From germline, CDR1 is SGHDT and CDR2 YYEEEE. V lost 4 bases to trimming and J lost 3 bases, with 32 bases between them. The CDR3 loop reads CASSPTLSRVGVGLDYEQYF. In DNA form, the CDR3 reads TGTGCCAGCAGCCCTACCCTCAGCCGCGTTGGCGTCGGACTTGACTACGAGCAGTACTTC.

At least ten counts were recorded for this clonotype. The V and J genes are TRBV29-1 and TRBJ2-2; D not resolved. V lost 3 bases and J 5 bases, leaving 13 bases between the germline ends. The CDR3 consists of 14 residues. Germline loops: CDR1 SQVTM, CDR2 ANQGSEA. The DNA of the CDR3 is TGCAGCGTTGAGGTGGCGGTTGCTACCGGGGAGCTGTTTTTT. Residues: CSVEVAVATGELFF.

The chain combines TRBV7-3 with TRBJ1-2, with D unclear. The CDR3 is 13 amino acids. The germline V gene has CDR1 SGHTA and CDR2 FQGTGA. V was shortened by 5 bases and J by 1 base, with 8 bases between the two germline ends. This CDR3 is CASSPDINYGYTF. In nucleotides, the CDR3 is TGTGCCAGCAGCCCTGACATTAACTATGGCTACACCTTC.

This clonotype was counted at least ten times. J is TRBJ2-1 and V is TRBV6-5; 8 positions match TRBD2. V lost 5 bases and J lost 2; bases outside the gene matches: 8. CDR1 and CDR2 from the germline V gene are MNHEY and SVGAGI. CDR3 length equals 16 residues. This CDR3 reads CASSSLGRAAYNEQFF. The CDR3, as DNA: TGTGCCAGCAGTAGCCTCGGGAGGGCCGCCTACAATGAGCAGTTCTTC.

CDR3 sequence (DNA): TGTGCCAGCAGCAAAGGGGGAGGGACAGGAACCTACAATGAGCAGTTCTTC. It yields the protein CASSKGGGTGTYNEQFF. The chain joins TRBV21-1 to TRBJ2-1; TRBD1, the D gene given by the table, was not confirmed from the DNA. TRBV21-1 is marked as a pseudogene. This CDR3 contains 17 residues.

The table lists this clonotype with a few counts. The chain combines TRBV28 with TRBJ2-1; 14 nucleotides align to TRBD2. Trimming cost V 4 bases and J 8 bases; bases outside gene matches: 4. Germline V gene sequence: CDR1 MDHEN, CDR2 SYDVKM. There are 15 residues in the CDR3. This CDR3 is CASSSQTSGRDEQFF. The CDR3 nucleotides are TGTGCCAGCAGTTCCCAGACTAGCGGGAGGGATGAGCAGTTCTTC.